This note documents a single TCR beta chain sequence. Its antigen remains unidentified. The PCR was carried out with 60 Vbeta primers and 13 Jbeta primers. Original methodology: Counted up in a later analysis, unique TCR beta chains came to some 72 million, with some 11 million shared. TCRdb's copy holds only in-frame clones and misses some; the assay was immunoSEQ multiplex PCR. The V and J calls and the clone size are those of that table, but D and trimming were determined from the DNA. The sample lists over 150,000 clones, roughly 81% occurring once. The source of the sample is a study of cytomegalovirus exposure and HLA in healthy donors. Study background: As an earlier analysis found, roughly 170 million T cells yielded approximately 100 million unique TCR beta sequences. Whole-study results and caveats: Later analysis identified about 15,000 TCR beta sequences associated with HLA alleles, using a false discovery rate threshold of 0.05. Cytomegalovirus association was listed for 150 or so TCR beta chains.

Germline loops: CDR1 SGHDT, CDR2 YYEEEE. CDR3 size: 15 residues. V lost 4 bases, J lost 1 base, and 5 bases stayed unmatched. This receptor was taken from a woman aged 50 to 60 in good health and CMV-seronegative. The J gene is TRBJ2-5, the V gene TRBV5-6; 9 bases are a match to TRBD2. The specimen sequenced was PBMCs. The CDR3 spells CASSPLTSGQETQYF. As DNA, the CDR3 is TGTGCCAGCAGCCCACTGACTAGCGGCCAAGAGACCCAGTACTTC.